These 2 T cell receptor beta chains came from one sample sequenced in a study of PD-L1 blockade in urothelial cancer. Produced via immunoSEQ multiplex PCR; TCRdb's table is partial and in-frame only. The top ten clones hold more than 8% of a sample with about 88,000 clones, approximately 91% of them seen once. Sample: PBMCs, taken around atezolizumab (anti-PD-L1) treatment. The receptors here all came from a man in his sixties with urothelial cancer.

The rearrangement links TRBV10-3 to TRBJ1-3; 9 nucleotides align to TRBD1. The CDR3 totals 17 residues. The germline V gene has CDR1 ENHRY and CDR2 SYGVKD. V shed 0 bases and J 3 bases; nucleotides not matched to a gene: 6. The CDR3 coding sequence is TGTGCCATCAGTGAGTCACTCACAGGGGGCGGTGGAAACACCATATATTTT. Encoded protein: CAISESLTGGGGNTIYF.

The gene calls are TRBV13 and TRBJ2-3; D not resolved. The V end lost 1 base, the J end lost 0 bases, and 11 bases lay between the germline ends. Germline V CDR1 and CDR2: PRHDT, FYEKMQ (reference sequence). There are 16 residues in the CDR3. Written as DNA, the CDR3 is TGTGCCAGCAGCTTAGCCTGGAAGACTAGCACAGATACGCAGTATTTT. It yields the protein CASSLAWKTSTDTQYF.